A selection of T cell receptor beta chains follows, all from one sample in a study of cytomegalovirus exposure and HLA in healthy donors. Profiling relied on immunoSEQ multiplex PCR, and the TCRdb table lists in-frame clones only, not all of them. The sample has a few hundred thousand clones; 80% to 95% are singletons. Sequences were obtained from PBMCs. These receptors were collected from a woman aged 18-29 years in good health and CMV-seronegative. Both conserved end residues are part of each CDR3. A D gene is named only where the DNA matches it firmly. For some rows the clone size is stated as once, few or many, or as a class when expanded; others skip it.

v_call	j_call	d_call	clone_size	cdr3_aa	cdr3_nt
TRBV18	TRBJ2-6	-	-	CASSQSQGGIGSGANVLTF	TGTGCCAGCTCACAGTCGCAGGGCGGGATAGGCTCTGGGGCCAACGTCCTGACTTTC
TRBV28	TRBJ1-2	TRBD1	few	CASSQGGITYGYTF	TGTGCCAGCAGTCAGGGGGGAATTACCTATGGCTACACCTTC
TRBV5-1	TRBJ2-1	-	-	CASSNPGLNDNEQFF	TGCGCCAGCAGCAATCCGGGGTTGAACGACAATGAGCAGTTCTTC
TRBV5-1	TRBJ2-7	TRBD2	-	CASSLTPGLEYEQYF	TGCGCCAGCAGCTTGACCCCGGGACTAGAGTACGAGCAGTACTTC
TRBV9	TRBJ1-4	-	-	CASGPSGERTEKLFF	TGTGCCAGCGGCCCCAGCGGGGAGAGAACTGAAAAACTGTTTTTT
TRBV5-6	TRBJ2-4	-	many	CASSAEWAGRNIQYF	TGTGCCAGCAGCGCGGAGTGGGCAGGGAGGAACATTCAGTACTTC
TRBV7-9	TRBJ1-1	-	-	CASSLGLVEGQGAFF	TGTGCCAGCAGCTTGGGTCTCGTGGAGGGTCAGGGAGCTTTCTTT
TRBV30	TRBJ2-3	TRBD1	-	CAWSAGRTGPDTQYF	TGTGCCTGGAGCGCCGGAAGGACAGGGCCAGATACGCAGTATTTT
TRBV15	TRBJ1-4	TRBD1	-	CATSRARQGSREKLFF	TGTGCCACCAGCAGAGCCAGACAGGGTTCGAGAGAAAAACTGTTTTTT
TRBV7-3	TRBJ2-1	-	-	CASSFTGEAYNEQFF	TGTGCCAGCAGCTTCACAGGAGAAGCCTACAATGAGCAGTTCTTC
TRBV9	TRBJ2-7	-	-	CASARGDRYEQYF	TGTGCCAGCGCGCGGGGTGACCGCTACGAGCAGTACTTC
TRBV28	TRBJ1-5	-	-	CASSLGAGGNQPQHF	TGTGCCAGCAGTTTAGGTGCCGGGGGTAATCAGCCCCAGCATTTT
TRBV5-1	TRBJ2-5	-	once	CASSLAVETQYF	TGCGCCAGCAGCTTGGCCGTGGAGACCCAGTACTTC
TRBV7-6	TRBJ2-7	-	-	CASSLESGVVFHEQYF	TGTGCCAGCAGCTTAGAGTCGGGAGTAGTCTTCCACGAGCAGTACTTC
TRBV7-9	TRBJ1-4	TRBD1	-	CASSPSDRLGEKLFF	TGTGCCAGCAGTCCCTCGGACAGGTTGGGTGAAAAACTGTTTTTT
TRBV28	TRBJ1-2	-	-	CASNREGLRYTF	TGTGCCAGCAATCGAGAGGGTCTTCGCTACACCTTC
TRBV6-5	TRBJ1-3	-	-	CASSPNRAGNTIYF	TGTGCCAGCAGTCCCAACAGGGCTGGAAACACCATATATTTT
TRBV6-4	TRBJ1-3	TRBD1	-	CASRTGTGYGNTIYF	TGTGCCAGCAGAACCGGGACAGGGTACGGAAACACCATATATTTT
TRBV5-4	TRBJ2-3	TRBD1	-	CASSFGVTGSTDTQYF	TGTGCCAGCAGCTTCGGGGTGACAGGGAGCACAGATACGCAGTATTTT
TRBV11-2	TRBJ1-5	TRBD1	-	CASSWDRGNQPQHF	TGTGCCAGCAGCTGGGACAGGGGTAATCAGCCCCAGCATTTT
TRBV2	TRBJ1-5	-	once	CASKGQSNQPQHF	TGTGCCAGCAAAGGACAGAGCAATCAGCCCCAGCATTTT
TRBV28	TRBJ1-5	-	once	CASSTGNQPQHF	TGTGCCAGCAGCACAGGGAATCAGCCCCAGCATTTT
TRBV27	TRBJ1-1	TRBD1	once	CASSFHGQAPRGTEAFF	TGTGCCAGCAGTTTCCACGGACAGGCCCCCCGTGGGACTGAAGCTTTCTTT
TRBV9	TRBJ2-3	-	-	CASSVEGTDTQYF	TGTGCCAGCAGCGTCGAGGGCACAGATACGCAGTATTTT
TRBV5-4	TRBJ2-3	-	-	CASSSRGLTSTDTQYF	TGTGCCAGCAGCTCTAGAGGATTAACTAGCACAGATACGCAGTATTTT
TRBV28	TRBJ2-7	TRBD2	-	CASSFVAGGSSYEQYF	TGTGCCAGCAGTTTTGTAGCGGGAGGAAGCTCCTACGAGCAGTACTTC
TRBV19	TRBJ2-1	-	-	CASRASGAINEQFF	TGTGCCAGTAGGGCCTCTGGGGCAATCAATGAGCAGTTCTTC
TRBV29-1	TRBJ2-5	-	-	CSVLPDRGEQTQYF	TGCAGCGTTCTCCCGGACAGAGGGGAGCAGACCCAGTACTTC
TRBV7-2	TRBJ2-1	TRBD2	-	CASRFGLAGGNEQFF	TGTGCCAGCAGATTCGGACTAGCGGGAGGAAATGAGCAGTTCTTC
TRBV6-5	TRBJ1-1	-	-	CASSRGNLDTEAFF	TGTGCCAGCAGTCGCGGTAACTTGGACACTGAAGCTTTCTTT
TRBV11-2	TRBJ2-1	-	once	CASSLNRESSYNEQFF	TGTGCCAGCAGCTTAAATCGGGAGAGCTCCTACAATGAGCAGTTCTTC
TRBV30	TRBJ1-2	-	-	CAWRDSGDAGYTF	TGTGCCTGGAGGGACAGTGGCGACGCGGGCTACACCTTC
TRBV6-1	TRBJ2-7	-	-	CASRGPLTTNYEQYF	TGTGCCAGTAGAGGGCCGCTTACCACCAACTACGAGCAGTACTTC
TRBV9	TRBJ2-2	-	-	CASSFDSGELFF	TGTGCCAGCAGCTTCGACAGCGGGGAGCTGTTTTTT
TRBV4-1	TRBJ2-7	TRBD1	-	CASGTGYEQYF	TGCGCCAGCGGGACAGGCTACGAGCAGTACTTC
TRBV7-2	TRBJ1-5	-	-	CASSLGTENQPQHF	TGTGCCAGCAGCTTAGGGACAGAGAATCAGCCCCAGCATTTT
TRBV7-9	TRBJ2-1	TRBD1	-	CASSPGGGSSYNEQFF	TGTGCCAGCAGCCCAGGGGGCGGTAGCTCCTACAATGAGCAGTTCTTC
TRBV7-9	TRBJ2-7	-	-	CASSWPGVGASYEQYF	TGTGCCAGCAGCTGGCCGGGTGTTGGGGCCTCCTACGAGCAGTACTTC
TRBV5-1	TRBJ2-2	TRBD1	-	CASSRAGGDGELFF	TGCGCCAGCAGCCGGGCAGGGGGCGACGGGGAGCTGTTTTTT
TRBV5-6	TRBJ1-1	-	few	CASSLWGREAFF	TGTGCCAGCAGCTTGTGGGGGAGGGAAGCTTTCTTT
TRBV27	TRBJ2-7	TRBD2	-	CASSGGGGTYEQYF	TGTGCCAGCAGTGGCGGGGGGGGGACCTACGAGCAGTACTTC